These T cell receptor beta chains were read from a single sample in a study of tumor and adjacent non-tumor tissue in lung cancer. TCRdb reanalysed the multiplex PCR reads using MiXCR and keeps one entry per CDR3 protein. The table lists approximately 90,000 distinct CDR3 sequences, about three fifths of them singletons. The sequencing input was lung tumor tissue. These receptors came from a man in his 70s with non-small cell lung cancer. The CDR3 runs from the conserved cysteine through the conserved F or W. Fields, in order: J gene, V gene, CDR3 protein.

TRBJ2-7,TRBV4-2,CASSGQGQGDGEKYF
TRBJ2-2,TRBV11-2,CACSHGPGELFF
TRBJ2-7,TRBV6-5,CASSYSVVGEGTYEQYF
TRBJ2-7,TRBV11-2,CASSLGVYEKYF
TRBJ2-1,TRBV4-2,CASRREGTSGSNEQFF
TRBJ2-2,TRBV29-1,CSVAVNTGEPFF
TRBJ1-4,TRBV20-1,CSAFEDRVTNEKLFF
TRBJ1-4,TRBV11-2,CTSSLGQGGKPFF
TRBJ1-5,TRBV4-1,CASSQLSSSNQPQHF
TRBJ2-4,TRBV6-5,CASRGGIAKNIQYF
TRBJ2-3,TRBV5-5,CASKDREADTQYF
TRBJ2-7,TRBV30,CAWVGPGQGHHEQYF
TRBJ2-7,TRBV29-1,CSTLGQGLHEQYF
TRBJ1-1,TRBV4-1,CASSQVGQAEAFF
TRBJ1-5,TRBV13,CASSLGGSSNQSQHF
TRBJ2-6,TRBV30,CAWRGKAGANVLTF
TRBJ1-4,TRBV5-6,CTSRRQGGGEKLFF
TRBJ1-4,TRBV29-1,CSERTNEKLFF
TRBJ2-7,TRBV18,CASAPRVHEQYF
TRBJ1-2,TRBV19,CASSIFYGYTF
TRBJ2-1,TRBV14,CDSRYGTSVGNEQFF
TRBJ2-3,TRBV4-1,CASRLGDQPIHTQYF
TRBJ2-5,TRBV20-1,CSARDLLQGSVETQHF
TRBJ1-5,TRBV4-2,CGSGQGRMQGMSNQPQHF
TRBJ2-7,TRBV12-3/TRBV12-4,CASRTGLAIYEQYF
TRBJ2-7,TRBV29-1,CSGRGHGGQYF